This is a list of T cell receptor beta chains from one sample in a study of blood T cell repertoires in COVID-19. Clones were sequenced by immunoSEQ multiplex PCR, and TCRdb holds only the in-frame ones, with some missing. The sample has about 210,000 clones; almost 85% are singletons. The sequenced sample was peripheral blood. The receptors here all came from a woman between 45 and 65 years old with active or convalescent COVID-19. Each CDR3 is given with its conserved first and last residue. The D gene is left open where the match is weak. Expanded clones are given a class, and other clones once, few, many or no size at all.

j_call	v_call	d_call	clone_size	cdr3_nt	cdr3_aa
TRBJ1-1	TRBV12-3/TRBV12-4	NA	NA	TGTGCCAGCAGTTTAGGCAGAGAAGCTTTCTTT	CASSLGREAFF
TRBJ1-3	TRBV2	NA	NA	TGTGCCAGTGCCCGGTCTGGAAACACCATATATTTT	CASARSGNTIYF
TRBJ1-1	TRBV29-1	NA	NA	TGCAGCGCCTCCGCTAGAATCGGGGTGCCTGAAGCTTTCTTT	CSASARIGVPEAFF
TRBJ1-3	TRBV4-1	NA	NA	TGCGCCAGCAGCCCCGCGGGGGTCGGGGGGAACACCATATATTTT	CASSPAGVGGNTIYF
TRBJ1-2	TRBV29-1	NA	NA	TGCAGCGTTCTACAGACCTCCTATGGCTACACCTTC	CSVLQTSYGYTF
TRBJ1-4	TRBV5-1	NA	NA	TGCGCCAGCAGCTCTACAGGAGGGTATGAAAAACTGTTTTTT	CASSSTGGYEKLFF
TRBJ1-2	TRBV12-3/TRBV12-4	TRBD1	NA	TGTGCCAGCAGTGACAGGGTCTATGGCTACACCTTC	CASSDRVYGYTF
TRBJ2-1	TRBV4-1	TRBD2	NA	TGCGCCAGCAGCCAGATACTAGCGGGGGGGCCTCTAGTTAATGAGCAGTTCTTC	CASSQILAGGPLVNEQFF
TRBJ2-1	TRBV11-3	TRBD2	NA	TGTGCCAGCAGCTTATCTGTGGGCGGGGGGGCCTACAATGAGCAGTTCTTC	CASSLSVGGGAYNEQFF
TRBJ1-6	TRBV7-2	NA	NA	TGTGCCAGCAGCTTAGTCTCCCCGGGGAATTCACCCCTCCACTTT	CASSLVSPGNSPLHF
TRBJ1-4	TRBV6-5	NA	NA	TGTGCCAGCAGTTACTCGAGTCCGAATGAAAAACTGTTTTTT	CASSYSSPNEKLFF
TRBJ2-2	TRBV18	NA	few	TGTGCCAGCTCACCGACAGAGAACACCGGGGAGCTGTTTTTT	CASSPTENTGELFF
TRBJ1-5	TRBV12-3/TRBV12-4	NA	NA	TGTGCCAGCAACCCCCAGGAGGGTCAGCCCCAGCATTTT	CASNPQEGQPQHF
TRBJ1-5	TRBV3-1/TRBV3-2	NA	once	TGTGCCAGCAGCCAGGGGGCCGATCAGCCCCAGCATTTT	CASSQGADQPQHF
TRBJ2-5	TRBV19	TRBD2	NA	TGTGCCAGTAGTATAGGGACTAGCGGGAGGGTATACCAAGAGACCCAGTACTTC	CASSIGTSGRVYQETQYF
TRBJ1-1	TRBV5-4	TRBD1	NA	TGTGCCAGCAGCTTGCGGACAGGGGCGAACACTGAAGCTTTCTTT	CASSLRTGANTEAFF
TRBJ1-2	TRBV28	TRBD1	NA	TGTGCCAGTCTGCGTCTCACACAGGGGGGCGGTACGGGCTACACCTTC	CASLRLTQGGGTGYTF
TRBJ1-1	TRBV27	NA	NA	TGTGCCAGCAGCCCTAAAGCCTGGCACAGGGCTTTCTTT	CASSPKAWHRAFF
TRBJ2-5	TRBV5-6	TRBD1	NA	TGTGCCACCCGGGGACAGTTCCAAGAGACCCAGTACTTC	CATRGQFQETQYF
TRBJ2-1	TRBV12-5	TRBD2	NA	TGTGCTAGTGGTGGCGGGACTAGCGGGCGAATCAGCTCCTACAATGAGCAGTTCTTC	CASGGGTSGRISSYNEQFF
TRBJ2-7	TRBV5-4	TRBD1	NA	TGTGCCAGCAGCCCCCCGAGACAGGGGACAACCGAGCAGTACTTC	CASSPPRQGTTEQYF
TRBJ1-3	TRBV3-1/TRBV3-2	NA	NA	TGTGCCAGCAGCCAAGGGATGGAGGCTGGAAACACCATATATTTT	CASSQGMEAGNTIYF
TRBJ2-3	TRBV12-5	TRBD2	once	TGTGCTAGTGGTTTGGTAGGGGGATCGGGACTAGCAGCCGATACGCAGTATTTT	CASGLVGGSGLAADTQYF
TRBJ2-2	TRBV12-5	TRBD1	NA	TGTGCTAGTGGAGGGACAGGGGGCACCGGGGAGCTGTTTTTT	CASGGTGGTGELFF
TRBJ1-3	TRBV2	NA	NA	TGTGCCAGCAGTGAATTGCGGTCCTCGGGGGGCACCATATATTTT	CASSELRSSGGTIYF
TRBJ2-3	TRBV18	NA	NA	TGTGCCAGCTCACCACTCGCGGGATTCACAGATACGCAGTATTTT	CASSPLAGFTDTQYF
TRBJ1-6	TRBV5-4	TRBD1	NA	TGTGCCAGCAGCCAGATTACAGGGGGCGGTTCACCCCTCCACTTT	CASSQITGGGSPLHF
TRBJ2-3	TRBV28	TRBD1	NA	TGTGCCAGCAGTTCTCCCAGGGGGTCCACAGATACGCAGTATTTT	CASSSPRGSTDTQYF
TRBJ2-2	TRBV5-6	TRBD1	NA	TGTGCCAGCAGCTTACTAGAGACAGGGGTTACCGGGGAGCTGTTTTTT	CASSLLETGVTGELFF